This is a list of T cell receptor beta chains from one sample in a study of shared clonotypes between healthy human individuals. TCRdb's copy holds only in-frame clones and misses some; the assay was immunoSEQ multiplex PCR. The top ten hold 0.89% of the sample, which has around 1,100,000 clones, about 80% seen once. Sequenced input: memory CD4+ T cells from PBMCs. These receptors were obtained from a man aged 18 to 29 in good health. Some clones in this sample may be carry-over from other donors' samples. Each CDR3 is given with its conserved first and last residue. The D gene is left open where the match is weak. Rows may omit the clone size; those that give it use once, few, many or a size class.

D	V	J	size	DNA	CDR3
TRBD2	TRBV6-4	TRBJ2-1	.	TGTGCCAGCAGTGGACTAGCGGGAGGGCATGAGCAGTTCTTC	CASSGLAGGHEQFF
TRBD1	TRBV5-1	TRBJ2-4	.	TGCGCCAGCAGCCCCGGGACAGGGGTAAACATTCAGTACTTC	CASSPGTGVNIQYF
TRBD1	TRBV6-1	TRBJ1-2	.	TGTGCCAGCAGTGAGCCCGGGACAGGGGTTGGCTACACCTTC	CASSEPGTGVGYTF
.	TRBV7-8	TRBJ2-7	.	TGTGCCAGCAGCTTAGTTCCAGGAATTTACGAGCAGTACTTC	CASSLVPGIYEQYF
.	TRBV7-7	TRBJ2-3	.	TGTGCCAGCAGCCTCCGGGGGACAGCGCAAGATACGCAGTATTTT	CASSLRGTAQDTQYF
TRBD1	TRBV7-9	TRBJ1-1	.	TGTGCCAGCAGCCACGGGACAGGTAGAACTGAAGCTTTCTTT	CASSHGTGRTEAFF
.	TRBV27	TRBJ2-1	.	TGTGCCAGCAGTTTATCCCGGGACGGCTACAATGAGCAGTTCTTC	CASSLSRDGYNEQFF
TRBD2	TRBV15	TRBJ2-5	.	TGTGCCACGGGGACTAGCGGAGAGACCCAGTACTTC	CATGTSGETQYF
.	TRBV28	TRBJ1-2	.	TGTGCCAGCAGTTTTGTAGGGAACTATGGCTACACCTTC	CASSFVGNYGYTF
TRBD1	TRBV27	TRBJ1-2	.	TGTGCCAGCGGCTCAGGGGGCGGGGGCGGGGGCTACACCTTC	CASGSGGGGGGYTF
.	TRBV15	TRBJ1-5	.	TGTGCCACCAGCAGGCCCGGTGGAGCCAATCAGCCCCAGCATTTT	CATSRPGGANQPQHF
TRBD2	TRBV5-1	TRBJ2-5	few	TGCGCCAGCAGCTGGGGGATAGCGGGAGTGTCGGAGACCCAGTACTTC	CASSWGIAGVSETQYF
TRBD1	TRBV9	TRBJ1-4	.	TGTGCCAGCAGCGTAGATCATGGACAGGGTAATGAAAAACTGTTTTTT	CASSVDHGQGNEKLFF
TRBD1	TRBV5-4	TRBJ2-7	.	TGTGCCAGCAGCCCTGGAGGGACAGGGAAAGTCTACGAGCAGTACTTC	CASSPGGTGKVYEQYF
.	TRBV18	TRBJ2-7	.	TGTGCCAGCTCGACCCTAGGGGCAGGCTCATACGAGCAGTACTTC	CASSTLGAGSYEQYF
.	TRBV10-1	TRBJ1-1	few	TGCGCCAGCAGTGCAGGCCCCAACACTGAAGCTTTCTTT	CASSAGPNTEAFF
.	TRBV6-1	TRBJ2-7	.	TGTGCCAGCACTATGGCGCAAAACTCCTACGAGCAGTACTTC	CASTMAQNSYEQYF
.	TRBV19	TRBJ1-2	.	TGTGCCAGTACCGCAGGGGCAGACCCTAGCTATGGCTACACCTTC	CASTAGADPSYGYTF
.	TRBV6-1	TRBJ2-3	few	TGTGCCAGCAGTGGAGGGGTGGGCACAGATACGCAGTATTTT	CASSGGVGTDTQYF
.	TRBV27	TRBJ1-5	few	TGTGCCAGCAGCGGATCGGGGGCCCAGCATTTT	CASSGSGAQHF
TRBD1	TRBV7-3	TRBJ2-4	.	TGTGCCAGCAGCTCAACCGGGACAGGGGCCAAAAACATTCAGTACTTC	CASSSTGTGAKNIQYF
.	TRBV2	TRBJ1-2	few	TGTGCCAGCAGTGTCCCAACCGCAGGGTACGGCTACACCTTC	CASSVPTAGYGYTF
.	TRBV29-1	TRBJ1-5	.	TGCAGCGTTGAAGACTACACAGGTCAGCCCCAGCATTTT	CSVEDYTGQPQHF
.	TRBV5-1	TRBJ1-4	.	TGCGCCAGCAGCTTTGGTCAGGGGAATGAAAAACTGTTTTTT	CASSFGQGNEKLFF
TRBD2	TRBV5-1	TRBJ2-6	.	TGCGCCAGCAGCTCGGGACTAGCGGGAAGTGCTGGGGCCAACGTCCTGACTTTC	CASSSGLAGSAGANVLTF
TRBD1	TRBV28	TRBJ2-7	.	TGTGCCAGCAGCTCTGGACAGGCGCCAGGGACCTACGAGCAGTACTTC	CASSSGQAPGTYEQYF
.	TRBV18	TRBJ1-5	.	TGTGCCAGCTCACCACTTTCAGGGAGCGATCGGCCCCAGCATTTT	CASSPLSGSDRPQHF
TRBD2	TRBV10-2	TRBJ2-5	.	TGCGCCAGCAGTGAGTCGAAGATAGGTCTAGCGGGGCGGTACCAAGAGACCCAGTACTTC	CASSESKIGLAGRYQETQYF
.	TRBV6-5	TRBJ1-3	.	TGTGCCAGCAGTAAAGGGGTTGGAAACACCATATATTTT	CASSKGVGNTIYF
TRBD1	TRBV27	TRBJ2-5	.	TGTGCCAGCAGTTTACAGGGGGCTGGGGAGACCCAGTACTTC	CASSLQGAGETQYF
.	TRBV7-2	TRBJ1-2	.	TGTGCCAGCAGCCAAAGCAGCTATGGCTACACCTTC	CASSQSSYGYTF
.	TRBV30	TRBJ2-7	few	TGTGCCTGGACCCTCGAGCGGGTGAACTACGAGCAGTACTTC	CAWTLERVNYEQYF
.	TRBV28	TRBJ1-2	once	TGTGCCAGCAGTTTGTTAACCACTAACTATGGCTACACCTTC	CASSLLTTNYGYTF
TRBD1	TRBV11-2	TRBJ2-4	.	TGTGCCAGCAGCTCCCGGGACAGGGGAGACATTCAGTACTTC	CASSSRDRGDIQYF
.	TRBV27	TRBJ1-5	.	TGTGCCAGCAGTTCCGGGACTGGAAATCAGCCCCAGCATTTT	CASSSGTGNQPQHF
.	TRBV5-1	TRBJ2-5	once	TGCGCCAGCAGCTTGGTGGCAGCACGGGAGACCCAGTACTTC	CASSLVAARETQYF
.	TRBV28	TRBJ1-1	.	TGTGCCAGCAGGACCTCTTCAGGGGAGACTGAAGCTTTCTTT	CASRTSSGETEAFF
.	TRBV28	TRBJ1-3	.	TGTGCCAGCAGCCGAAGGGGGAGCTCCGGAAACACCATATATTTT	CASSRRGSSGNTIYF
.	TRBV28	TRBJ1-1	.	TGTGCCAGCAGTTTGGCATCAGCAGGGAACACTGAAGCTTTCTTT	CASSLASAGNTEAFF
.	TRBV18	TRBJ1-2	once	TGTGCCAGCTCACGTGTTAATCTCGAGTATGGCTACACCTTC	CASSRVNLEYGYTF
.	TRBV23-1	TRBJ1-5	.	TGCGCCAGCAGTCAATCGGTAGGGATTAGCAATCAGCCCCAGCATTTT	CASSQSVGISNQPQHF
TRBD2	TRBV5-1	TRBJ2-5	once	TGCGCCAGCAGCTTGGAGGGCTTACTAGCGGGAAGCCAAGAGACCCAGTACTTC	CASSLEGLLAGSQETQYF
.	TRBV10-3	TRBJ2-7	.	TGTGCCATCAGTGAGTCTACGGACGGAGCCTACGAGCAGTACTTC	CAISESTDGAYEQYF
TRBD2	TRBV18	TRBJ2-4	.	TGTGCCAGCTCACCGACTAGCGGGAACCTTCTAGCCAAAAACATTCAGTACTTC	CASSPTSGNLLAKNIQYF
TRBD2	TRBV27	TRBJ2-1	.	TGTGCCAGCAGTCCGCTAGCGGGAGGATACAATGAGCAGTTCTTC	CASSPLAGGYNEQFF
TRBD2	TRBV7-3	TRBJ2-1	.	TGTGCCAGCAGCTTACTCGGGCTAGCGGGAAACAATGAGCAGTTCTTC	CASSLLGLAGNNEQFF
TRBD1	TRBV6-5	TRBJ2-2	.	TGTGCCAGCAGTTACTCGACAGGGCGGGACACCGGGGAGCTGTTTTTT	CASSYSTGRDTGELFF
TRBD1	TRBV27	TRBJ1-2	.	TGTGCCAGCAGGACGACAGGGGGGGACTCTGGCTACACCTTC	CASRTTGGDSGYTF
TRBD1	TRBV2	TRBJ1-5	.	TGTGCCAGCAGTGGGGGGCCCAACAGGGGGCCCAATCAGCCCCAGCATTTT	CASSGGPNRGPNQPQHF